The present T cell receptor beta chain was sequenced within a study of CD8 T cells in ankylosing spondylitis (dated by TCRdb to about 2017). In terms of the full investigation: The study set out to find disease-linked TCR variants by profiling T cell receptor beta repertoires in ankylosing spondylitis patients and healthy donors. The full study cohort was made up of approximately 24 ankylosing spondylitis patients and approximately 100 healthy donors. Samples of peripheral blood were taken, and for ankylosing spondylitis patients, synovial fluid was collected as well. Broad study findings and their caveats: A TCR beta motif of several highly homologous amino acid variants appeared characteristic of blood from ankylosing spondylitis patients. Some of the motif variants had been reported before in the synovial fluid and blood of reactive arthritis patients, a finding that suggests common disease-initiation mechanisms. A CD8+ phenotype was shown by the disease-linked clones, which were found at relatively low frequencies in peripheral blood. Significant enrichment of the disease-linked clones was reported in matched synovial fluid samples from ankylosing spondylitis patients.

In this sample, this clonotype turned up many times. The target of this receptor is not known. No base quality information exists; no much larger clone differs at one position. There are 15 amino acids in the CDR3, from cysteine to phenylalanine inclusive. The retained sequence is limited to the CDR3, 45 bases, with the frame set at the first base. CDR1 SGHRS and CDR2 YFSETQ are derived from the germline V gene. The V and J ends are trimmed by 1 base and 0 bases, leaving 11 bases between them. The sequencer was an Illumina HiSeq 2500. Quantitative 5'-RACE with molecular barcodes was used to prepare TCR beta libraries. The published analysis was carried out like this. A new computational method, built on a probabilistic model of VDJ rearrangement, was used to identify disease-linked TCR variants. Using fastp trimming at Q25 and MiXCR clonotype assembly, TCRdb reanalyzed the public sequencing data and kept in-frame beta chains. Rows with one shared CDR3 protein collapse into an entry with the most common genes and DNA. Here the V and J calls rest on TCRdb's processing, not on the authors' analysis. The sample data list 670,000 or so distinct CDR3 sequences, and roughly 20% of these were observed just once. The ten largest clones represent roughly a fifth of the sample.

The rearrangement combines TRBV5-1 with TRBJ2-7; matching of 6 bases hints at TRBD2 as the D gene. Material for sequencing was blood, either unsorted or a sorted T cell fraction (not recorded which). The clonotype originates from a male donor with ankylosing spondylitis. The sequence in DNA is TGCGCCAGCAGCTTGATCGCGGGGAGCTCCTACGAGCAGTACTTC. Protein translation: CASSLIAGSSYEQYF.